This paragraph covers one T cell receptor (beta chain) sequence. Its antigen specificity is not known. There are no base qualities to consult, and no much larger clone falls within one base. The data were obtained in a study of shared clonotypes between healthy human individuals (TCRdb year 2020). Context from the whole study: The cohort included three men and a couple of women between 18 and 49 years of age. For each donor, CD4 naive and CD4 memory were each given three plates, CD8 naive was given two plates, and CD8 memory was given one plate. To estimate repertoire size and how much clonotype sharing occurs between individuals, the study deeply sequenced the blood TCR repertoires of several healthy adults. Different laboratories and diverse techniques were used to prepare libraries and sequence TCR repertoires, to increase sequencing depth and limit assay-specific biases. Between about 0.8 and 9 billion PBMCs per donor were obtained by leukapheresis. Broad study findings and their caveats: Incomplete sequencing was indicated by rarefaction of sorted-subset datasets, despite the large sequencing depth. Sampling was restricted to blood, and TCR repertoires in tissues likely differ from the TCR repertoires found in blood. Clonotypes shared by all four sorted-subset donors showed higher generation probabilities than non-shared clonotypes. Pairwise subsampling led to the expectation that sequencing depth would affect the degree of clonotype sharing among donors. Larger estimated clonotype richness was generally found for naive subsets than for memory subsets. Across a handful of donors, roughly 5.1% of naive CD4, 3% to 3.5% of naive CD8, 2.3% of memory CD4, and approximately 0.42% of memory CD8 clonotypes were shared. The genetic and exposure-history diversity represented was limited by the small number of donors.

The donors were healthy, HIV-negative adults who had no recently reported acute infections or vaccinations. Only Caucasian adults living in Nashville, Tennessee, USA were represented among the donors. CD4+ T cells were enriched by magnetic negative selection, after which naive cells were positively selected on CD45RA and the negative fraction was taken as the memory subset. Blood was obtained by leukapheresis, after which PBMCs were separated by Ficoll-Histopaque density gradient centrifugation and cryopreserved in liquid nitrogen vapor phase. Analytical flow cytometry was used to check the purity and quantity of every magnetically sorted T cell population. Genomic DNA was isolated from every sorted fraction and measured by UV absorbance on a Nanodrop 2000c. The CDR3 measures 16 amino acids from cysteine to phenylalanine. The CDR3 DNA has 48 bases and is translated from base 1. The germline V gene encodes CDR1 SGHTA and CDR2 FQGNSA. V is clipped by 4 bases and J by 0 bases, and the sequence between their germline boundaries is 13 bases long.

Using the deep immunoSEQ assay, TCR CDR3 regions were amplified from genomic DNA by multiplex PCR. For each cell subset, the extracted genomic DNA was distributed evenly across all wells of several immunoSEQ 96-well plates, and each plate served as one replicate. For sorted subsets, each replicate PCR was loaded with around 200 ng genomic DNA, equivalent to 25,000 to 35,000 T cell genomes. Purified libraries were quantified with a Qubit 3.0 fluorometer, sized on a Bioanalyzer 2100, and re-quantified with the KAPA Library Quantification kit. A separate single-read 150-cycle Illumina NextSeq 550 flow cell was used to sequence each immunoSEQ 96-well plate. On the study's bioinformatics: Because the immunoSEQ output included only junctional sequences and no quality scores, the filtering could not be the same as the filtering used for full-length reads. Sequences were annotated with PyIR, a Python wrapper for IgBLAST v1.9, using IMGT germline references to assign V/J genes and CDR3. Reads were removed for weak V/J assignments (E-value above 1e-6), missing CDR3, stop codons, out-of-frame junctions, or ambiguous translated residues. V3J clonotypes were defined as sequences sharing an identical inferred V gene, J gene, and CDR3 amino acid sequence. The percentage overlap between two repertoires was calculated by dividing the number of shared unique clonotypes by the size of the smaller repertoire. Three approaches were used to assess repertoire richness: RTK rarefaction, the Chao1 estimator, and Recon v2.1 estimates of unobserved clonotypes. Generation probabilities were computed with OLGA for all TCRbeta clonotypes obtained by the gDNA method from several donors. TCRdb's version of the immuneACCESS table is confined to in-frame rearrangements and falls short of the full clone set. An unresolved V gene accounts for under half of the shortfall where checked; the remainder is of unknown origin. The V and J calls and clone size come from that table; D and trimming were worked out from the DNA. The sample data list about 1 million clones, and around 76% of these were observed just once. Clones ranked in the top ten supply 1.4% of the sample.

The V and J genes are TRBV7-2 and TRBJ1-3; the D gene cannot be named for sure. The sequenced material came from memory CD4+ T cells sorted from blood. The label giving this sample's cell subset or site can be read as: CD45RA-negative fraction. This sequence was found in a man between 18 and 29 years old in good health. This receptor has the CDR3 CASSSRTGHSGNTIYF. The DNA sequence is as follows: TGTGCCAGCAGCTCACGGACGGGCCACTCTGGAAACACCATATATTTT.